Below are 31 T cell receptor beta chains sequenced from a single sample in a study of blood T cells in healthy people across ages. Using a J-beta primer mix together with a sample-barcoded 5' primer, a second PCR was run for roughly 7 to 12 cycles. Each CDR3 protein is one row after TCRdb ran MiXCR on the 5' RACE reads. Here the sample spans roughly 720,000 distinct CDR3 sequences, around half being singletons. Input material: blood. These receptor sequences come from an older man in good health.

The V call is TRBV5-1, the J call TRBJ1-2, with D maybe TRBD1 (5 bases). The V end lost 1 base, the J end lost 4 bases, and 14 bases lay between the germline ends. Germline V CDR1 and CDR2: SGHRS, YFSETQ. The CDR3 has 15 residues. Written as DNA, the CDR3 is TGCGCCAGCAGCTTGTCATCGGGGGGGAGCTATGGCTACACCTTC. Its translation: CASSLSSGGSYGYTF.

This clonotype has only one observation. This sequence joins TRBV7-9 and TRBJ1-1; D unclear. Trimming removed 2 bases from V and 7 bases from J, with 8 bases in between. Germline V gene sequence: CDR1 SEHNR, CDR2 FQNEAQ (reference sequence). The CDR3 loop spans 12 amino acids. The CDR3: CASSLTWNEAFF. The CDR3 DNA reads TGTGCCAGCAGCTTAACCTGGAATGAAGCTTTCTTT.

The chain joins TRBV9 to TRBJ1-5; D is ambiguous. There are 13 residues in the CDR3. Germline loops: CDR1 SGDLS, CDR2 YYNGEE. V lost 2 bases and J 0 bases, leaving 3 bases between the germline ends. CDR3 protein: CASSVNSNQPQHF. CDR3 DNA: TGTGCCAGCAGCGTTAATAGCAATCAGCCCCAGCATTTT.

There are a few counts of this clonotype. The chain links TRBV6-5 to TRBJ2-7; D not certain. The length of the CDR3 is 13 residues. Germline-derived CDR1 and CDR2 are MNHEY and SVGAGI. Trimming took off 0 bases at V and 7 bases at J, with 10 bases between the two ends. Here the CDR3 reads CASSYSTVGEQYF. The CDR3 nucleotides read TGTGCCAGCAGTTACTCCACGGTTGGAGAGCAGTACTTC.

In this sample, this clonotype turned up once. The chain is built from TRBV4-1 and TRBJ2-7; 8 bases are a match to TRBD2. CDR3 length: 15 amino acids. The trim removed 0 bases at V and 1 base at J, leaving 2 bases unmatched. CDR1 is MGHRA, CDR2 YSYEKL, per germline. The CDR3: CASSQDTSGSYEQYF. CDR3 nucleotides: TGCGCCAGCAGCCAAGACACTAGCGGTTCCTACGAGCAGTACTTC.

This clonotype was detected only a few times. V usage is TRBV27 and J usage is TRBJ2-7; 7 bases fit TRBD1. CDR1 and CDR2 from the germline V gene are MNHEY and SMNVEV (reference sequence). The V segment lost 4 bases and the J segment 2 bases; nucleotides outside the gene matches: 5. CDR3 length: 14 amino acids. DNA of the CDR3: TGTGCCAGCAGTTCTAGACAGGGAACCTACGAGCAGTACTTC. Translating it yields CASSSRQGTYEQYF.

This clonotype was observed a few times. This sequence joins TRBV2 and TRBJ1-4; D may be TRBD1 (6 bases). Trimming left V 6 bases short and J 4 bases short, with 15 bases between. The CDR3 has 15 residues. Germline CDR1 reads SNHLY; CDR2 reads FYNNEI. The CDR3 DNA reads as TGTGCCAGCAGCGAAACCGGACAGCTTAATGAAAAACTGTTTTTT. Translating it yields CASSETGQLNEKLFF.

This clonotype was counted a few times. The chain joins TRBV2 to TRBJ1-1; no definite D call. Germline loops: CDR1 SNHLY, CDR2 FYNNEI. Trimming removed 3 bases from V and 4 bases from J, with 12 bases in between. The CDR3 extends over 14 amino acids. The CDR3 nucleotides are TGTGCCAGCAGTGAGAGTCCGGTGGGCACTGAAGCTTTCTTT. Encoded protein: CASSESPVGTEAFF.

This clonotype was recorded once. The V call is TRBV20-1, the J call TRBJ2-1, with TRBD2 matching over 13 bases. This CDR3 comprises 18 residues. With 5 bases clipped from V and 0 bases from J, the junction kept 10 bases outside the gene matches. The germline gives CDR1 DFQATT, CDR2 SNEGSKA (reference sequence). CDR3 residues: CSAPTTSGRAGSYNEQFF. The CDR3 nucleotides are TGCAGTGCTCCAACAACTAGCGGGAGGGCCGGCTCCTACAATGAGCAGTTCTTC.

The chain recombines TRBV29-1 with TRBJ1-4, with TRBD1 identical over 8 bases. With V trimmed by 2 bases and J by 5 bases, 4 bases remained unmatched. The CDR3 has 14 amino acids. CDR1 SQVTM and CDR2 ANQGSEA come from the germline V gene. CDR3 residues: CSVEPRQGNEKLFF. In nucleotides, the CDR3 is TGCAGCGTTGAACCCCGACAGGGGAATGAAAAACTGTTTTTT.

This sequence joins TRBV10-3 and TRBJ1-5; 8 bases fit TRBD1. The junction had 7 bases not matched to a gene; V was cut back by 0 bases and J by 6 bases. This CDR3 comprises 16 residues. The germline CDR1 and CDR2 sequences are ENHRY and SYGVKD. CDR3 sequence (DNA): TGTGCCATCAGTGAGTCTGACAGGGGAAGAGGTCAGCCCCAGCATTTT. As protein: CAISESDRGRGQPQHF.

The chain recombines TRBV20-1 with TRBJ2-5, with TRBD2 identical over 9 bases. Germline CDR1 is DFQATT and CDR2 is SNEGSKA (reference sequence). V gave up 5 bases and J gave up 3 bases; unmatched junction bases: 10. The CDR3 length is 15 residues. The CDR3 nucleotides are TGCAGTGCTTCCGGGCTCAGACTAGCGGAAGAGACCCAGTACTTC. It translates to CSASGLRLAEETQYF.

This sequence joins TRBV14 and TRBJ2-7, with D perhaps matching TRBD1 (5 bases). Per germline, CDR1 SGHDN and CDR2 FVKESK. The V and J ends lost 1 base and 3 bases respectively, with 10 bases between them. The CDR3 contains 14 residues. The CDR3 DNA sequence: TGTGCCAGCAGCCAAGGGGCAGGGTTCTACGAGCAGTACTTC. It translates to CASSQGAGFYEQYF.

The J gene is TRBJ2-5, the V gene TRBV11-3; 8 positions match TRBD1. Per germline, CDR1 SGHNT and CDR2 YENEEA. This CDR3 has 14 residues. V dropped 8 bases and J dropped 11; count of bases not matched to a gene: 16. The CDR3 DNA sequence: TGTGCCAGCCGGGCAGGGGGCTTGAAAAATGAGCAGTACTTC. Translating it yields CASRAGGLKNEQYF.

This clonotype was found a few times. The chain has TRBV7-2 and TRBJ1-2, with no clear D. The V and J ends lost 5 bases and 4 bases respectively, with 11 bases between them. CDR1 SGHTA and CDR2 FQGNSA come from the germline V gene. The CDR3 consists of 13 residues. This CDR3 is CASSPDAAYGYTF. CDR3 coding DNA: TGTGCCAGCAGCCCGGACGCGGCCTATGGCTACACCTTC.

The chain combines TRBV28 with TRBJ2-3; the D is unclear. Looked up from germline, CDR1 is MDHEN and CDR2 is SYDVKM. Trimming cost V 6 bases and J 9 bases, with 10 bases left between them. The CDR3 is made up of 11 amino acids. CDR3 sequence reads: CASRYQRTQYF. DNA of the CDR3: TGTGCCAGCAGGTACCAGAGAACGCAGTATTTT. The whole variable domain, remainder taken from reference TRBV28 and TRBJ2-3, is DVKVTQSSRYLVKRTGEKVFLECVQDMDHENMFWYRQDPGLGLRLIYFSYDVKMKEKGDIPEGYSVSREKKERFSLILESASTNQTSMYLCASRYQRTQYFGPGTRLTVL.

This chain links TRBV6-5 with TRBJ2-7, with D perhaps matching TRBD1 (6 bases). Germline V gives CDR1 MNHEY, CDR2 SVGAGI. V shed 0 bases and J shed 5 bases, with 14 bases lying between them. The CDR3 is 15 residues long. DNA of the CDR3: TGTGCCAGCAGTTACTCGGTAGGGGGTATGGACGAGCAGTACTTC. This codes for CASSYSVGGMDEQYF.

The chain uses TRBV20-1 and TRBJ2-1; D might be TRBD1 (6 bases). The CDR3 runs to 14 residues. Germline CDR1 DFQATT, CDR2 SNEGSKA (reference sequence). V was trimmed by 5 bases and J by 2 bases, leaving 13 bases between them. CDR3 DNA: TGCAGTGCTGAACCCGGACAGCCCTACAATGAGCAGTTCTTC. It is translated as CSAEPGQPYNEQFF.

The chain recombines TRBV20-1 with TRBJ2-1, with TRBD2 matching over 15 bases. Germline-derived CDR1 and CDR2 are DFQATT and SNEGSKA (reference sequence). This CDR3 is built from 17 residues. The CDR3 sequence is CRAIPPGLAGGNNEQFF. CDR3 DNA: TGCAGAGCCATACCCCCGGGACTAGCGGGAGGTAACAATGAGCAGTTCTTC.

V and J are TRBV5-1 and TRBJ2-7, with D uncertain. The CDR3 sequence is 14 residues long. Germline assignment: CDR1 SGHRS and CDR2 YFSETQ. Trimming took off 5 bases at V and 3 bases at J, with 15 bases between the two ends. CDR3 loop: CASRKDDDRYEQYF. For the CDR3, the DNA is TGCGCCAGCAGGAAGGACGACGACCGCTACGAGCAGTACTTC.

The DNA for the CDR3 is TGTGCCAGCAGCCAAGATTTGCCCGCTTTTTACAATGAGCAGTTCTTC. Protein product: CASSQDLPAFYNEQFF. The gene calls are TRBV3-1 and TRBJ2-1; D uncertain. Germline CDR1 and CDR2: LGHDT and YNNKEL (reference sequence). The CDR3 length is 16 residues. Trimming stripped 0 bases from V and 4 bases from J, with 13 bases between.

The chain uses TRBV7-9 and TRBJ1-2; 7 bases align to TRBD1. V was clipped by 5 bases and J by 8 bases; unmatched bases: 11. Germline CDR1 is SEHNR and CDR2 is FQNEAQ (reference sequence). This CDR3 spans 14 amino acids. The chain's CDR3 is CASSVGGQLGGYTF. CDR3 nucleotides: TGTGCCAGCAGCGTAGGGGGACAGCTTGGGGGCTACACCTTC.

J is TRBJ2-5 and V is TRBV12-3 or TRBV12-4; either TRBD1 or TRBD2 may fit D (5 bases each). V lost 5 bases and J 1 base, leaving 17 bases between the germline ends. This CDR3 contains 16 residues. CDR3 residues: CASSPPTQGPQETQYF. CDR3 nucleotides: TGTGCCAGCAGTCCCCCTACTCAGGGACCCCAAGAGACCCAGTACTTC.

The V gene is TRBV4-2, the J gene TRBJ2-1, with D possibly being TRBD2 (7 bases). V was clipped by 0 bases and J by 3 bases, with 12 bases between them. This CDR3 region has 16 residues. Germline values: CDR1 LGHNA, CDR2 YNFKEQ. The CDR3 is CASSQEEGGVYNEQFF. DNA of the CDR3: TGTGCCAGCAGCCAAGAAGAAGGGGGGGTCTACAATGAGCAGTTCTTC.

This clonotype was detected ten times or more. The V gene is TRBV24-1, the J gene TRBJ2-6, with D perhaps TRBD2 (5 bases). The germline V gene has CDR1 KGHDR and CDR2 SFDVKD. The CDR3 length is 17 residues. V lost 6 bases and J lost 2, with 16 bases in between. In nucleotides, the CDR3 is TGTGCCACCAGTCCCTCCGAGGGAAGGGCTGGGGCCAACGTCCTGACTTTC. Its protein is CATSPSEGRAGANVLTF.

This clonotype was picked up one time. The chain joins TRBV27 to TRBJ2-5; maybe TRBD2 (6 bases). The CDR3 runs 18 residues. Looked up from germline, CDR1 is MNHEY and CDR2 is SMNVEV (reference sequence). V shed 3 bases and J shed 11 bases, with 31 bases lying between them. CDR3 DNA sequence: TGTGCCAGCAGTTTCGGAGGGCTGAATCGGGTTTCCTACAATGAGCAGTACTTC. Amino acid sequence: CASSFGGLNRVSYNEQYF.

J is TRBJ2-7 and V is TRBV11-2, with D hard to call. This CDR3 has 12 amino acids. Per the germline V gene, CDR1 is SGHAT and CDR2 is FQNNGV. Between the trimmed V and J ends, which lost 1 base and 12 bases, there was a span of 13 bases. This CDR3 reads CASSLAASLPYF. The DNA of the CDR3 is TGTGCCAGCAGCTTAGCGGCCTCCTTGCCGTACTTC.

This clonotype has more than one count but fewer than ten. J is TRBJ1-2 and V is TRBV10-3; TRBD1 might be the D (5 bases). V was cut by 6 bases and J by 3 bases, with 14 bases left in between. This CDR3 spans 14 amino acids. Looked up from germline, CDR1 is ENHRY and CDR2 is SYGVKD. The CDR3 DNA reads as TGTGCCATCAGCGGTGGGGGTAAGGACTATGGCTACACCTTC. It codes for CAISGGGKDYGYTF.

This chain links TRBV11-2 with TRBJ2-3; D tentatively fits TRBD1 or TRBD2 (5 bases each). V lost 1 base and J lost 14, with 28 bases in between. The CDR3 has 17 amino acids. Germline CDR1 SGHAT, CDR2 FQNNGV. The CDR3 protein is CASSLAFLGVGYRYAYF. The CDR3, as DNA: TGTGCCAGCAGCTTAGCGTTCCTGGGGGTAGGCTACAGATACGCGTATTTT.

This sequence joins TRBV3-1 and TRBJ2-4, with D tentatively TRBD2 (5 bases). The CDR3 loop spans 15 amino acids. Germline V CDR1 and CDR2: LGHDT, YNNKEL (reference sequence). The V gene lost 2 bases and the J gene lost 13 bases, with 21 bases spanning the gap. The CDR3 DNA is TGTGCCAGCAGCCAAACACTAGTGGAGGATGGGGAGCAGTACTTC. It yields the protein CASSQTLVEDGEQYF.

The genes are TRBV28 and TRBJ1-4; the D is unclear. The V and J ends lost 4 bases and 6 bases respectively, with 18 bases between them. Germline CDR1 and CDR2: MDHEN and SYDVKM. The CDR3 consists of 16 residues. The DNA of the CDR3 is TGTGCCAGCAGTTCCGAGAGACCGGGGAAAGATGAAAAACTGTTTTTT. It translates to CASSSERPGKDEKLFF.